One sample yielded the 27 T cell receptor beta chains listed below, sequenced in a study of OX40 agonist ivuxolimab in advanced cancers. Clones were read by immunoSEQ multiplex PCR, and TCRdb kept only the in-frame ones, dropping some. This sample carries approximately 58,000 clones, more than 75% of them seen once, and the ten largest clones take 4% to 6%. The sequenced sample was CD4+ or CD8+ T cells sorted from blood, obtained in a trial of the OX40 agonist ivuxolimab. These receptors all stem from an adult with an advanced solid tumor such as melanoma, head and neck, liver or kidney cancer.

This clone was recorded once. The V gene is TRBV19, the J gene TRBJ1-1, with D possibly TRBD1 on 5 matching bases. Trimming took 5 bases from V and 4 from J, leaving 14 bases between them. CDR3 size: 14 residues. Germline CDR1 is LNHDA and CDR2 is SQIVND (reference sequence). The CDR3 bases are TGTGCCAGTAGTCTGGGACCGGGATCCACTGAAGCTTTCTTT. Amino acid sequence: CASSLGPGSTEAFF.

V is TRBV30 and J is TRBJ2-1, with D perhaps TRBD1 (5 bases). CDR1 is GTSNPN and CDR2 is SVGIG in the germline V gene (reference sequence). CDR3 length equals 13 residues. The V and J ends lost 2 bases and 12 bases respectively, with 17 bases between them. Here the CDR3 reads CAWSRGNPTGQFF. The CDR3 DNA follows: TGTGCCTGGAGTAGGGGTAATCCTACTGGGCAGTTCTTC.

This clone occurred once. The V gene is TRBV6-5, the J gene TRBJ2-1; a weak D match, TRBD2 (6 bases). Trimming took 6 bases from V and 0 from J, leaving 12 bases between them. The CDR3 runs 15 residues. Germline assignment: CDR1 MNHEY and CDR2 SVGAGI. The CDR3 sequence: CASRRLGSSYNEQFF. The CDR3 nucleotides are TGTGCCAGCAGACGACTAGGGAGCTCCTACAATGAGCAGTTCTTC.

This chain joins TRBV11-1 and TRBJ1-3, with no clear D. The ends were cut back, 5 bases at V and 0 bases at J, with 14 bases in the middle. Germline V lookup: CDR1 SGHAT, CDR2 FQDESV (reference sequence). This CDR3 is 16 amino acids long. CDR3 DNA: TGTGCCAGCAGCAATACGGACGAATACTCTGGAAACACCATATATTTT. Amino acids: CASSNTDEYSGNTIYF.

The rearrangement uses TRBV28 and TRBJ2-3, with TRBD2 matching over 7 bases. The CDR3 length is 17 residues. The V gene's germline CDR1 is MDHEN and CDR2 SYDVKM. With 5 bases clipped from V and 2 bases from J, the junction kept 13 bases outside the gene matches. Here the CDR3 reads CASSHPRAGAPTDTQYF. The CDR3 DNA follows: TGTGCCAGCAGTCACCCGCGGGCGGGAGCCCCCACAGATACGCAGTATTTT.

The V and J genes are TRBV19 and TRBJ1-5; no clear D. Germline CDR1 is LNHDA and CDR2 is SQIVND (reference sequence). The CDR3 is 15 residues long. Trimming took off 7 bases at V and 2 bases at J, with 15 bases between the two ends. The CDR3 region is CASTTSWEGNQPQHF. Here the CDR3 DNA reads TGTGCCAGTACCACATCCTGGGAGGGCAATCAGCCCCAGCATTTT.

V usage is TRBV6-1 and J usage is TRBJ2-5, with D unclear. The CDR3 is made up of 14 amino acids. V was cut by 2 bases and J by 8 bases, with 15 bases left in between. Germline V lookup: CDR1 MNHNS, CDR2 SASEGT. The CDR3 bases are TGTGCCAGCAGTGAATTGGGCAGCCGCGGAACCCAGTACTTC. Residues: CASSELGSRGTQYF.

The V gene is TRBV2, the J gene TRBJ1-3, with D possibly matching TRBD1 (6 bases). V lost 1 base, J lost 0 bases, and 10 bases lay in between. The CDR3 spans 16 residues. In germline, CDR1 is SNHLY, CDR2 FYNNEI. CDR3 amino acids: CASSEGGQLSGNTIYF. CDR3 sequence (DNA): TGTGCCAGCAGTGAAGGCGGACAGCTCTCTGGAAACACCATATATTTT.

This clone came up once. This chain links TRBV5-8 with TRBJ2-1; TRBD2 matches at 9 bases. The CDR3 has 15 amino acids. CDR1 and CDR2 (germline): SGHTS, YDEGEE. V lost 4 bases to trimming and J lost 4 bases; unmatched junction nucleotides: 6. The CDR3 region is CASSQGLAAYNEQFF. CDR3 coding DNA: TGTGCCAGCAGCCAGGGACTAGCAGCATACAATGAGCAGTTCTTC.

This chain joins TRBV30 and TRBJ2-2; 7 nucleotides match TRBD1. The germline V gene has CDR1 GTSNPN and CDR2 SVGIG (reference sequence). This CDR3 comprises 17 residues. V gave up 1 base and J gave up 3 bases; unmatched junction bases: 11. The CDR3, as DNA: TGTGCCTGGAGTGATATTCCGGGACAGAATTACACCGGGGAGCTGTTTTTT. Amino acid sequence: CAWSDIPGQNYTGELFF.

The chain recombines TRBV7-2 with TRBJ2-1; 8 bases align to TRBD1. V trimming: 2 bases; J trimming: 1 base; junction bases outside the gene matches: 1. Germline-derived CDR1 and CDR2 are SGHTA and FQGNSA. The CDR3 covers 15 residues. The CDR3 loop is CASSLTGGSYNEQFF. The CDR3 DNA sequence: TGTGCCAGCAGCTTAACAGGGGGGTCCTACAATGAGCAGTTCTTC. Full variable domain (rest looked up from reference TRBV7-2 and TRBJ2-1): GAGVSQSPSNKVTEKGKDVELRCDPISGHTALYWYRQSLGQGLEFLIYFQGNSAPDKSGLPSDRFSAERTGGSVSTLTIQRTQQEDSAVYLCASSLTGGSYNEQFFGPGTRLTVL.

This chain joins TRBV7-2 and TRBJ2-3; D is ambiguous. Germline values: CDR1 SGHTA, CDR2 FQGNSA. V lost 3 bases to trimming and J lost 5 bases, with 6 bases between them. The CDR3 is made up of 12 amino acids. DNA for the CDR3: TGTGCCAGCAGCTTGGATCGAGATACGCAGTATTTT. Its protein product is CASSLDRDTQYF.

The rearrangement links TRBV28 to TRBJ2-7; D not resolved. CDR1 is MDHEN, CDR2 SYDVKM, per germline. CDR3 size: 14 residues. V gave up 6 bases and J gave up 4 bases, with 16 bases separating them. Written as DNA, the CDR3 is TGTGCCAGCAGCCCTCAAAGACCTCCGTACGAGCAGTACTTC. Its protein product is CASSPQRPPYEQYF.

This clone was seen more than once but under ten times. The V gene is TRBV10-3, the J gene TRBJ2-5; D not resolved. CDR1 is ENHRY, CDR2 SYGVKD, per germline. The CDR3 has 13 residues. The V gene lost 3 bases and the J gene lost 2 bases, with 7 bases spanning the gap. The CDR3 nucleotides are TGTGCCATCAGTGATCACACACAAGAGACCCAGTACTTC. As protein: CAISDHTQETQYF.

The chain couples TRBV28 to TRBJ2-2, with D tentatively TRBD2 (5 bases). Trimming cost V 1 base and J 4 bases, with 13 bases left between them. CDR1 MDHEN and CDR2 SYDVKM come from the germline V gene. The CDR3 is made up of 16 amino acids. The CDR3 reads CASSLYTTSFTGELFF. The CDR3 DNA reads TGTGCCAGCAGTTTATACACCACTAGTTTCACCGGGGAGCTGTTTTTT.

This chain uses TRBV5-6 with TRBJ1-2; D gene uncertain. Trimming pared 0 bases from V and 4 bases from J, leaving 4 bases between. This CDR3 comprises 12 residues. The germline gives CDR1 SGHDT, CDR2 YYEEEE. CDR3 residues: CASSLGSYGYTF. CDR3 nucleotides: TGTGCCAGCAGCTTGGGGTCCTATGGCTACACCTTC.

V usage is TRBV27 and J usage is TRBJ2-1; 12 bases match TRBD2. The CDR3 spans 17 residues. V was clipped by 5 bases and J by 4 bases; unmatched bases: 9. Germline CDR1 and CDR2: MNHEY and SMNVEV (reference sequence). This chain's CDR3 is CASSGGLAGPQYNEQFF. CDR3 nucleotide sequence: TGTGCCAGCAGTGGGGGACTAGCGGGTCCACAGTACAATGAGCAGTTCTTC.

This clone was detected once. This chain joins TRBV6-6 and TRBJ1-2, with D possibly matching TRBD1 (6 bases). This CDR3 spans 12 amino acids. Germline V gene sequence: CDR1 MNHNY, CDR2 SVGAGI (reference sequence). V lost 7 bases to trimming and J lost 3 bases, with 9 bases between them. The CDR3 sequence is CASKAGDYGYTF. Written as DNA, the CDR3 is TGTGCCAGCAAAGCAGGGGACTATGGCTACACCTTC.

The table lists this clone with a few counts. V and J are TRBV2 and TRBJ2-6, with D unclear. CDR3 length: 15 residues. Germline values: CDR1 SNHLY, CDR2 FYNNEI. Trimming pared 4 bases from V and 2 bases from J, leaving 9 bases between. The CDR3 DNA sequence: TGTGCCAGCAGTGTATTAGGGACTGGGGCCAACGTCCTGACTTTC. It specifies CASSVLGTGANVLTF.

The chain carries TRBV7-9 and TRBJ1-1; 7 bases line up with TRBD1. This CDR3 has 12 residues. Germline lookup yields CDR1 SEHNR and CDR2 FQNEAQ (reference sequence). The V and J ends lost 5 bases and 10 bases, in that order; junction bases with no gene match: 7. CDR3 DNA sequence: TGTGCCAGCAGCGATACAGGGGCCGGAGCTTTCTTT. Its translation: CASSDTGAGAFF.

The rearrangement links TRBV7-9 to TRBJ2-1; D unclear. This CDR3 spans 13 amino acids. V lost 2 bases and J lost 10, with 12 bases in between. The germline gives CDR1 SEHNR, CDR2 FQNEAQ (reference sequence). Here the CDR3 reads CASSLIGFGEQFF. The CDR3 nucleotides are TGTGCCAGCAGCTTAATCGGGTTTGGGGAGCAGTTCTTC.

The V gene is TRBV19, the J gene TRBJ1-1, with 9 bases fitting TRBD1. This CDR3 has 13 residues. V trimming: 7 bases; J trimming: 0 bases; junction bases outside the gene matches: 0. Germline V gene sequence: CDR1 LNHDA, CDR2 SQIVND (reference sequence). This CDR3 is CASNRGLNTEAFF. The CDR3 DNA follows: TGTGCCAGTAACAGGGGGCTGAACACTGAAGCTTTCTTT.

The genes are TRBV28 and TRBJ2-7; TRBD2 agrees at 7 bases. The CDR3 runs 13 residues. CDR1 is MDHEN and CDR2 is SYDVKM in the germline V gene. V lost 7 bases to trimming and J lost 3 bases; unmatched junction nucleotides: 6. CDR3 loop: CASISLADYEQYF. In nucleotides, the CDR3 is TGTGCCAGCATCTCTCTAGCGGACTACGAGCAGTACTTC. The full variable domain, in which reference TRBV28 and TRBJ2-7 provide the parts outside the CDR3, is DVKVTQSSRYLVKRTGEKVFLECVQDMDHENMFWYRQDPGLGLRLIYFSYDVKMKEKGDIPEGYSVSREKKERFSLILESASTNQTSMYLCASISLADYEQYFGPGTRLTVT.

The CDR3 loop reads CASGAGYTDTQYF. The CDR3 region has the DNA TGTGCCAGCGGAGCGGGGTACACAGATACGCAGTATTTT. The chain couples TRBV28 to TRBJ2-3; 7 nucleotides align to TRBD2. The germline gives CDR1 MDHEN, CDR2 SYDVKM. The trim removed 8 bases at V and 2 bases at J, leaving 4 bases unmatched. The CDR3 spans 13 residues.

By frequency in the sample, this clone is medium-sized (0.01 to 0.1%). The chain carries TRBV7-2 and TRBJ1-1, with 7 bases identical to TRBD1. With V trimmed by 4 bases and J by 6 bases, 14 bases remained unmatched. Germline CDR1 is SGHTA and CDR2 is FQGNSA. The CDR3 contains 16 residues. CDR3 bases: TGTGCCAGCAGCTCTACAGGGGCTCCAAATCGGGCTGAAGCTTTCTTT. Its translation: CASSSTGAPNRAEAFF.

The CDR3 is CASSQVQSTGNLGTDTQYF. The CDR3 DNA is TGCGCCAGCAGCCAAGTACAATCTACAGGGAACCTGGGCACAGATACGCAGTATTTT. V and J are TRBV5-1 and TRBJ2-3; weak D call: TRBD1 (6 bases). The CDR3 runs 19 residues. The V end was cut by 4 bases, the J end by 1 base, with 25 bases between. The V gene's germline CDR1 is SGHRS and CDR2 YFSETQ.

CDR3 DNA: TGTGCCAGCAGCTTAGTCCGCGGACAGGGTAGATTCTACGAGCAGTACTTC. Protein sequence: CASSLVRGQGRFYEQYF. The chain has TRBV11-2 and TRBJ2-7; 8 bases are shared with TRBD1. J lost 3 bases, V lost 1 base, and 11 bases had no gene match. This CDR3 has 17 amino acids. Per the germline V gene, CDR1 is SGHAT and CDR2 is FQNNGV.